This T cell receptor beta chain was sequenced during a study of shared clonotypes between healthy human individuals. Study conclusions and caveats: Blood was the only sampled material, and tissue repertoires likely differ.

This clone was seen only once. Its antigen is undetermined. Looked up from germline, CDR1 is MNHNS and CDR2 is SASEGT. The CDR3 covers 15 residues. Between the trimmed V and J ends, which lost 6 bases and 4 bases, there was a span of 17 bases. It was CD45RO-negative cells, positively selected for CCR7, that made up naive CD8 cells, with terminally differentiated effector memory CD45RA+ cells excluded. Clones were sequenced by immunoSEQ multiplex PCR, and TCRdb holds only the in-frame ones, with some missing. The sample holds around 2.1 million clones, 85% to 95% seen once. The chain is built from TRBV6-1 and TRBJ2-3, with no clear D. The sequence was collected from a man in his late teens or twenties in good health. Some clones in this sample may be carry-over from other donors' samples. Sequencing input: naive CD8+ T cells from PBMCs. CDR3 loop: CASRKTLERPDTQYF. The CDR3 region has the DNA TGTGCCAGCAGGAAGACCCTTGAGAGGCCAGATACGCAGTATTTT.